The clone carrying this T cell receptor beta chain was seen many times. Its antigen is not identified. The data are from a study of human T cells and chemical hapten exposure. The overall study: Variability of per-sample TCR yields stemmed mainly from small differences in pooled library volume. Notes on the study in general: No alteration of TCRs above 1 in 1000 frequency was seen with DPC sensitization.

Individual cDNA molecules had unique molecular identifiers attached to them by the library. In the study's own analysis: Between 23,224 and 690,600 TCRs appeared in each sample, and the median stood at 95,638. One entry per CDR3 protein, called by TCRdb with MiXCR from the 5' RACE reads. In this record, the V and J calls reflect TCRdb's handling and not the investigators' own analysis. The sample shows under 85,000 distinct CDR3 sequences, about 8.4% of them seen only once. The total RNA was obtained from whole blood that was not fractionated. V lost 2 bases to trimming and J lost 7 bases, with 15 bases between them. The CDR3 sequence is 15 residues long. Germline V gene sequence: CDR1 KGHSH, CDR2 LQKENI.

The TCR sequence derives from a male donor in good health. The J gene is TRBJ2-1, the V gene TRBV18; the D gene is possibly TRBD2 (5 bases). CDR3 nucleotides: TGTGCCAGCTCACCAAGGACGGGAATATCGAATGAGCAGTTCTTC. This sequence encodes CASSPRTGISNEQFF. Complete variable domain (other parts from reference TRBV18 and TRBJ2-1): NAGVMQNPRHLVRRRGQEARLRCSPMKGHSHVYWYRQLPEEGLKFMVYLQKENIIDESGMPKERFSAEFPKEGPSILRIQQVVRGDSAAYFCASSPRTGISNEQFFGPGTRLTVL.